These 15 T cell receptor beta chains originate from one sample sequenced in a study of CD8 T cells in ankylosing spondylitis (dated by TCRdb to about 2017). The receptor library was made with 5' RACE. TCRdb names Illumina HiSeq 2500 as the instrument used. In-frame beta chains were kept once TCRdb had trimmed the public reads at Q25 with fastp and called clones with MiXCR. One record per CDR3 amino acid sequence lists the most common genes and DNA. The sample contains fewer than 550,000 distinct CDR3 sequences, approximately 5.3% of them found a single time. 3.5% of the sample is in the top ten clones. Summary of the overall study and its limitations: Blood from ankylosing spondylitis patients appeared to be characterized by a TCR beta motif made up of several highly homologous amino acid variants.

Antigens of these TCRs are unknown. The sequencing sample was made of blood, either unsorted or a sorted T cell fraction (not recorded which). The receptors derive from a male donor with ankylosing spondylitis.

This clonotype was counted ten times or more. The chain recombines TRBV29-1 with TRBJ2-1; 8 bases line up with TRBD2. CDR3 length: 13 amino acids. From germline, CDR1 is SQVTM and CDR2 ANQGSEA. The trim removed 4 bases at V and 6 bases at J, leaving 5 bases unmatched. CDR3 sequence: CSVGQRERNEQFF. As DNA, the CDR3 is TGCAGCGTTGGCCAGCGGGAGCGCAATGAGCAGTTCTTC.

V gene TRBV2 combines with J gene TRBJ1-1; D perhaps matches TRBD1 (6 bases). The V end lost 5 bases, the J end lost 11 bases, and 12 bases lay between the germline ends. CDR1 and CDR2 (germline): SNHLY, FYNNEI. This CDR3 spans 11 amino acids. CDR3 in DNA: TGTGCCAGCAGTACAGGGTTGAGGGCTTTCTTT. It codes for CASSTGLRAFF.

This chain joins TRBV11-2 and TRBJ2-2; D might be TRBD1 or TRBD2, each matching 5 bases. The CDR3 loop spans 16 amino acids. Germline lookup yields CDR1 SGHAT and CDR2 FQNNGV. Trimming cost V 2 bases and J 4 bases, with 14 bases left between them. CDR3 in DNA: TGTGCCAGCAGCTTACGTCGGGACCGACTCACCGGGGAGCTGTTTTTT. Translation gives CASSLRRDRLTGELFF.

This clonotype was seen repeatedly, ten times or more. V is TRBV6-1 and J is TRBJ1-1; the D is unclear. The germline V gene has CDR1 MNHNS and CDR2 SASEGT. Trimming removed 6 bases from V and 1 base from J, with 9 bases in between. CDR3 length equals 13 residues. This chain's CDR3 is CASSEAGNTEAFF. DNA of the CDR3: TGTGCCAGCAGCGAGGCAGGGAACACTGAAGCTTTCTTT.

This clonotype was recorded at least ten times. The V gene is TRBV4-3, the J gene TRBJ2-1, with a tentative D call TRBD2 (6 bases). CDR1 is LGHNA and CDR2 is YSLEER in the germline V gene. CDR3 length: 20 residues. Trimming removed 0 bases at V and 4 bases at J, with 25 bases between. CDR3 protein: CASSQDPPQGLARVYNEQFF. CDR3 nucleotides: TGCGCCAGCAGCCAAGATCCCCCTCAGGGTCTAGCGCGAGTATACAATGAGCAGTTCTTC.

This clonotype was counted a few times. This sequence joins TRBV29-1 and TRBJ2-7; D gene uncertain. This CDR3 has 13 amino acids. V lost 4 bases and J 4 bases, leaving 14 bases between the germline ends. Germline V gene sequence: CDR1 SQVTM, CDR2 ANQGSEA. CDR3 amino acids: CSVGQVLGYEQYF. The CDR3 coding sequence is TGCAGCGTTGGTCAGGTTCTGGGGTACGAGCAGTACTTC.

This clonotype was counted ten times or more. The V and J genes are TRBV6-5 and TRBJ2-5, with 7 nucleotides matching TRBD1. CDR3 length: 12 amino acids. Trimming took 6 bases from V and 4 from J; bases not matched to a gene: 2. The germline CDR1 and CDR2 sequences are MNHEY and SVGAGI. The chain's CDR3 is CASSHRGETQYF. CDR3 bases: TGTGCCAGCAGCCACAGGGGAGAGACCCAGTACTTC.

This clonotype was observed a few times. The chain is built from TRBV28 and TRBJ2-2; D might be TRBD2 (5 bases). The germline CDR1 and CDR2 sequences are MDHEN and SYDVKM. V lost 7 bases to trimming and J lost 1 base, with 19 bases between them. The CDR3 is made up of 17 amino acids. The CDR3 here is CASTTWWEILNTGELFF. The CDR3 coding sequence is TGTGCCAGCACCACATGGTGGGAGATCCTGAACACCGGGGAGCTGTTTTTT.

Many counts were recorded for this clonotype. This chain connects TRBV12-3 or TRBV12-4 to TRBJ2-5; 7 bases map to TRBD2. V trimming: 6 bases; J trimming: 2 bases; junction bases outside the gene matches: 6. The CDR3 is made up of 14 amino acids. CDR3: CASRGGSFQETQYF. CDR3 coding DNA: TGTGCCAGCAGGGGCGGGAGCTTTCAAGAGACCCAGTACTTC.

In this sample, this clonotype turned up many times. The V gene is TRBV10-3, the J gene TRBJ2-7; D not certain. The CDR3 spans 13 residues. The germline gives CDR1 ENHRY, CDR2 SYGVKD. The ends were cut back, 3 bases at V and 0 bases at J, with 6 bases in the middle. CDR3 in DNA: TGTGCCATCAGTGAACAGTTCTCCTACGAGCAGTACTTC. This codes for CAISEQFSYEQYF.

This clonotype was observed at least ten times. This chain joins TRBV28 and TRBJ2-5; the D is unclear. The V gene lost 2 bases and the J gene lost 7 bases, with 11 bases spanning the gap. This CDR3 has 13 amino acids. Germline-derived CDR1 and CDR2 are MDHEN and SYDVKM. CDR3: CASSLLGQTTQYF. The DNA of the CDR3 is TGTGCCAGCAGTTTACTAGGTCAGACGACCCAGTACTTC.

This clonotype has ten or more counts. The chain links TRBV7-9 to TRBJ1-1, with unresolved D. CDR3 size: 15 residues. Trimming shortened V by 5 bases and J by 0 bases, and 13 bases separated the two germline ends. Per the germline V gene, CDR1 is SEHNR and CDR2 is FQNEAQ (reference sequence). The CDR3 loop reads CASSDRGRLNTEAFF. The CDR3 DNA is TGTGCCAGCAGCGATCGAGGACGGCTGAACACTGAAGCTTTCTTT.

In its sample, this clonotype was seen many times. The V and J genes are TRBV5-1 and TRBJ1-6, with TRBD1 matching over 10 bases. V dropped 6 bases and J dropped 0; count of bases not matched to a gene: 15. The CDR3 runs 20 residues. CDR1 is SGHRS, CDR2 YFSETQ, per germline. The CDR3 DNA reads TGCGCCAGCACCCTGAGACTGCGGACAGGGGGGAGCTCCTATAATTCACCCCTCCACTTT. Amino acid sequence: CASTLRLRTGGSSYNSPLHF.

The chain employs TRBV20-1 and TRBJ2-5; 7 nucleotides line up with TRBD1. This CDR3 is built from 14 residues. Germline V gene lookup returns CDR1 DFQATT and CDR2 SNEGSKA (reference sequence). The V segment lost 3 bases and the J segment 1 base; nucleotides outside the gene matches: 5. In DNA, the CDR3 is TGCAGTGCTAGGGACAGGCTCTTCCAAGAGACCCAGTACTTC. Encoded protein: CSARDRLFQETQYF.

There are many counts of this clonotype. The rearrangement links TRBV5-1 to TRBJ1-1; 9 bases match TRBD1. Looked up from germline, CDR1 is SGHRS and CDR2 is YFSETQ. V shed 4 bases and J 2 bases; nucleotides not matched to a gene: 6. The CDR3 covers 15 residues. CDR3 region: CASSLQTGGNTEAFF. In nucleotides, the CDR3 is TGCGCCAGCAGCCTACAGACAGGGGGAAACACTGAAGCTTTCTTT.